The rows below give T cell receptor beta chains drawn from one sample of a study of cytomegalovirus exposure and HLA in healthy donors. Assay used: immunoSEQ multiplex PCR; TCRdb lists only in-frame clones, some missing. The top ten hold 1.7% of the sample, which has about 200,000 clones, more than 65% seen once. Source material: PBMCs. All receptors come from a man aged 50-59 years in good health and CMV-seronegative. Each CDR3 is given with its conserved first and last residue. A D gene is named only where the DNA matches it firmly. The size of a clone is reported for some rows only, either as once, few or many, or as a class for expanded clones.

clone_size | d_call | j_call | v_call | cdr3_nt | cdr3_aa
NA | NA | TRBJ2-1 | TRBV5-4 | TGTGCCAGCAGCTTGAAACTGTACAATGAGCAGTTCTTC | CASSLKLYNEQFF
NA | TRBD2 | TRBJ2-1 | TRBV11-2 | TGTGCCAGCAGCGCCAGGACTAGTTTCTACAATGAGCAGTTCTTC | CASSARTSFYNEQFF
NA | NA | TRBJ2-6 | TRBV19 | TGTGCCAGTAGCACCTATTCTGGGGCCAACGTCCTGACTTTC | CASSTYSGANVLTF
NA | NA | TRBJ1-4 | TRBV25-1 | TGTGCCAGCAGTGAATATCAGGCAATTAATGAAAAACTGTTTTTT | CASSEYQAINEKLFF
NA | TRBD2 | TRBJ2-2 | TRBV5-4 | TGTGCCAGCAGCACCCGAGGGAGCGGGAGCAGGGCCGGGGAGCTGTTTTTT | CASSTRGSGSRAGELFF
NA | NA | TRBJ1-5 | TRBV29-1 | TGCAGCGTTGTGTCCGGTAATAGCAATCAGCCCCAGCATTTT | CSVVSGNSNQPQHF
NA | TRBD2 | TRBJ2-2 | TRBV19 | TGTGCCAGTAGTGGACTAGCGGGAAACACCGGGGAGCTGTTTTTT | CASSGLAGNTGELFF
NA | TRBD1 | TRBJ1-1 | TRBV19 | TGTGCCAGTAGTGCCGGGACAGCCGTTCGGGGCACTGAAGCTTTCTTT | CASSAGTAVRGTEAFF
NA | NA | TRBJ1-3 | TRBV9 | TGTGCCAGCAGCACCAACAGAAACTCTGGAAACACCATATATTTT | CASSTNRNSGNTIYF
few | NA | TRBJ2-7 | TRBV9 | TGTGCCAGCAGCGCACAGGTTTCCTCCTACGAGCAGTACTTC | CASSAQVSSYEQYF
NA | NA | TRBJ1-4 | TRBV10-2 | TGCGCCAGCAGCCCAGTTTCAACTAATGAAAAACTGTTTTTT | CASSPVSTNEKLFF
NA | NA | TRBJ1-1 | TRBV27 | TGTGCCAGCAGTATCGACATGAACACTGAAGCTTTCTTT | CASSIDMNTEAFF
NA | NA | TRBJ1-5 | TRBV6-1 | TGTGCCAGCAGTGAAGCTTCTTGGACAGTCAATCAGCCCCAGCATTTT | CASSEASWTVNQPQHF
NA | NA | TRBJ1-2 | TRBV28 | TGTGCCAGCCAGAAAGGGGGAGGGTATGGCTACACCTTC | CASQKGGGYGYTF
NA | TRBD1 | TRBJ2-2 | TRBV28 | TGTGCCAGCAAGGGGACAGAGGTCTTCGGGGAGCTGTTTTTT | CASKGTEVFGELFF
NA | TRBD2 | TRBJ2-1 | TRBV7-3 | TGTGCCAGCAGCTTAGGAGCGGGAGGCGGGTTTGATGAGCAGTTCTTC | CASSLGAGGGFDEQFF
once | TRBD1 | TRBJ2-7 | TRBV10-3 | TGTGCCATCGGACAGGGGTTGTTAATGACCTACGAGCAGTACTTC | CAIGQGLLMTYEQYF
NA | TRBD1 | TRBJ2-1 | TRBV28 | TGTGCCAGCAGGCGGACAGGTGCCCATGAGCAGTTCTTC | CASRRTGAHEQFF
few | TRBD2 | TRBJ2-5 | TRBV5-1 | TGCGCCAGCAGCTGGACTAGCGGGGAAGGGGAGACCCAGTACTTC | CASSWTSGEGETQYF
NA | NA | TRBJ2-7 | TRBV25-1 | TGTGCCAGCAGTCTGGACGGGAGTAGATCCTACGAGCAGTACTTC | CASSLDGSRSYEQYF
few | NA | TRBJ2-1 | TRBV5-6 | TGTGCCAGCAGACACGGTCAGGGGCCCAATGAGCAGTTCTTC | CASRHGQGPNEQFF
NA | TRBD2 | TRBJ2-7 | TRBV5-4 | TGTGCCAGCAGCTTCCAGCGGGAGGGCGAGCAGTACTTC | CASSFQREGEQYF
NA | NA | TRBJ1-2 | TRBV6-6 | TGTGCCAGCAGTTACTCCGACTATGGCTACACCTTC | CASSYSDYGYTF
NA | TRBD2 | TRBJ2-5 | TRBV6-4 | TGTGCCAGCAGTGAAGGTAGCGGGGCTGGGGAGACCCAGTACTTC | CASSEGSGAGETQYF
NA | TRBD2 | TRBJ2-1 | TRBV4-2 | TGTGCCAGCAGCCAAGAAGGCGGACTAGCGGGAGTCATCGGCAATGAGCAGTTCTTC | CASSQEGGLAGVIGNEQFF
NA | NA | TRBJ1-4 | TRBV4-2 | TGTGCCAGCAGCCAAGGGAACAGGGACACTAATGAAAAACTGTTTTTT | CASSQGNRDTNEKLFF
NA | TRBD1 | TRBJ2-7 | TRBV30 | TGTGCCTGGGAAGGACAGGGGGTAAGCGAGCAGTACTTC | CAWEGQGVSEQYF
NA | NA | TRBJ2-2 | TRBV5-1 | TGCGCCAGCAGCCCAGACGGAGGCCCGGGGACCGGGGAGCTGTTTTTT | CASSPDGGPGTGELFF
NA | TRBD1 | TRBJ1-1 | TRBV18 | TGTGCCAGCTCACGAAAGACAGGGGAAACTGAAGCTTTCTTT | CASSRKTGETEAFF
NA | NA | TRBJ1-5 | TRBV5-7 | TGTGCCAGCAGCTTGGGAACAGCCGGCAATCAGCCCCAGCATTTT | CASSLGTAGNQPQHF
NA | NA | TRBJ2-1 | TRBV27 | TGTGCCAGCAGTTACCGATATGGAGATGAGCAGTTCTTC | CASSYRYGDEQFF
few | TRBD1 | TRBJ2-7 | TRBV27 | TGTGCCAGCAGTTTAGAGGTTCGCAGGACAGGGTCCTACGAGCAGTACTTC | CASSLEVRRTGSYEQYF
once | TRBD1 | TRBJ2-2 | TRBV15 | TGTGCCACCAGCAGAGCGCAGGGGGCCCGTAACACCGGGGAGCTGTTTTTT | CATSRAQGARNTGELFF
few | NA | TRBJ2-5 | TRBV5-1 | TGCGCCAGCAGCTTGGGGGCAGGGTCACAAGAGACCCAGTACTTC | CASSLGAGSQETQYF
NA | TRBD2 | TRBJ2-1 | TRBV6-5 | TGTACCAGCAGTCCCACTAGCGGGAGGGACGGTGAGCAGTTCTTC | CTSSPTSGRDGEQFF
NA | NA | TRBJ2-3 | TRBV5-4 | TGTGCCAGCAGCTTGGGGCAGGGGCCAGATACGCAGTATTTT | CASSLGQGPDTQYF
NA | TRBD1 | TRBJ2-7 | TRBV19 | TGTGCCAGTAGTATCCTCACGGGACAGGGGACCTACGAGCAGTACTTC | CASSILTGQGTYEQYF
once | TRBD2 | TRBJ2-2 | TRBV5-6 | TGTGCCAGCAGCTTCAGGGTTAGCGGGACTAACACCGGGGAGCTGTTTTTT | CASSFRVSGTNTGELFF
NA | TRBD2 | TRBJ2-7 | TRBV5-4 | TGTGCCAGCAGCCCGAAGGGCGGGAGTCTCTCCTACGAGCAGTACTTC | CASSPKGGSLSYEQYF
NA | NA | TRBJ2-7 | TRBV2 | TGTGCCAGCAGTGGTTATTACGAGCAGTACTTC | CASSGYYEQYF
NA | NA | TRBJ2-7 | TRBV11-3 | TGTGCCAGCAGCCCCCGGCCCGGGGGCGAGCAGTACTTC | CASSPRPGGEQYF
NA | NA | TRBJ2-7 | TRBV6-5 | TGTGCCACCAGCAGGGCCTCGGCTTACGAGCAGTACTTC | CATSRASAYEQYF
few | NA | TRBJ2-5 | TRBV18 | TGTGCCAGCTCACCACCGGTGGCTCAAGAGACCCAGTACTTC | CASSPPVAQETQYF
NA | NA | TRBJ2-7 | TRBV5-1 | TGCGCCAGCAGCCGGGGGGCTAACTACGAGCAGTACTTC | CASSRGANYEQYF
NA | TRBD2 | TRBJ2-2 | TRBV10-2 | TGCGCCAGCAGTGAGTTTAGCGGGAGGATAAACACCGGGGAGCTGTTTTTT | CASSEFSGRINTGELFF
few | NA | TRBJ1-1 | TRBV9 | TGTGCCAGCAGCCCATCGGGGGGGGGCGCGGAGGATGCTTTCTTT | CASSPSGGGAEDAFF
few | TRBD2 | TRBJ2-3 | TRBV7-2 | TGTGCCAGCACCTCAGCGGGAGTGGGCGATACGCAGTATTTT | CASTSAGVGDTQYF
NA | NA | TRBJ2-1 | TRBV27 | TGTGCCAGCAGTTTACGGTTGCAGGCCCCCTACAATGAGCAGTTCTTC | CASSLRLQAPYNEQFF
once | NA | TRBJ2-3 | TRBV11-2 | TGTGCCAGCAGCTTAGCCCTGCGAACTTTAACAGATACGCAGTATTTT | CASSLALRTLTDTQYF
few | NA | TRBJ2-5 | TRBV7-2 | TGTGCCAGCAGCTTAACGGGGGTCAGGGGGGAAGTTGGCCAGTACTTC | CASSLTGVRGEVGQYF
NA | TRBD2 | TRBJ2-7 | TRBV27 | TGTGCCAGCAGGAGACGGGAGGGCGAGCAGTACTTC | CASRRREGEQYF
NA | TRBD2 | TRBJ2-1 | TRBV9 | TGTGCCAGCAGCGTACCCGTTGGAGCGGGAGGGGTAGCCTACAATGAGCAGTTCTTC | CASSVPVGAGGVAYNEQFF
NA | TRBD2 | TRBJ2-7 | TRBV5-4 | TGTGCCAGCAGCTTCACTAGCGGGAGTAATTACGAGCAGTACTTC | CASSFTSGSNYEQYF